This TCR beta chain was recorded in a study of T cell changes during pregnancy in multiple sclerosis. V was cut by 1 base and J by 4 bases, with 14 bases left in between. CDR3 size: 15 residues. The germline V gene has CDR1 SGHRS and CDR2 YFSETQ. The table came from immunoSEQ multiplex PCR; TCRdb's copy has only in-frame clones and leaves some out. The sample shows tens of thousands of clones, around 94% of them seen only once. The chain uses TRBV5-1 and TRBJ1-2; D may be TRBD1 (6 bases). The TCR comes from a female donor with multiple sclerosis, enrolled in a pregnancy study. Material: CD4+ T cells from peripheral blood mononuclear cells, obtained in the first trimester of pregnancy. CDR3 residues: CASSLQDRMGYGYTF. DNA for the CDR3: TGCGCCAGCAGCTTGCAAGACAGGATGGGCTATGGCTACACCTTC.